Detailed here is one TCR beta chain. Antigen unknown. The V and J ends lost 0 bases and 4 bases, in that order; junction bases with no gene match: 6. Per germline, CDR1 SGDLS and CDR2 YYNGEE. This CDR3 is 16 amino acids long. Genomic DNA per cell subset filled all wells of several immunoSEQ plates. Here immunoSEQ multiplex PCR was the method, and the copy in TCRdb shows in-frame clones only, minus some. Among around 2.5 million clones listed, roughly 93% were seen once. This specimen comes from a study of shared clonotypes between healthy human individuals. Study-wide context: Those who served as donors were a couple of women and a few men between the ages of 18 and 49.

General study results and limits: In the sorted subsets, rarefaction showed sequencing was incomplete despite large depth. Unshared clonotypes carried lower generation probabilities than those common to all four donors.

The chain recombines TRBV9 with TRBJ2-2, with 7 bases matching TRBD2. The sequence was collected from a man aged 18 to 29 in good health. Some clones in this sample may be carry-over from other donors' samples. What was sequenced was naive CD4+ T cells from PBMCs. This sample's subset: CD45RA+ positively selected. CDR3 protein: CASSVGGGPSTGELFF. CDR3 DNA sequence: TGTGCCAGCAGCGTAGGGGGAGGGCCTAGCACCGGGGAGCTGTTTTTT. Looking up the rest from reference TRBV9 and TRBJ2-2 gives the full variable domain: DSGVTQTPKHLITATGQRVTLRCSPRSGDLSVYWYQQSLDQGLQFLIQYYNGEERAKGNILERFSAQQFPDLHSELNLSSLELGDSALYFCASSVGGGPSTGELFFGEGSRLTVL.